The 23 T cell receptor beta chains given below trace back to one sample, sequenced in a study of blood T cell repertoires in COVID-19. Using immunoSEQ multiplex PCR, the repertoire was profiled, and TCRdb retains in-frame clones only, with some absent. The sample has 280,000 or so clones, 85% to 90% seen once. The sequenced material came from PBMCs or T cells enriched from blood (not recorded which). The receptor source for this set is a woman between 18 and 29 years old with acute COVID-19.

This clone was seen once. This chain uses TRBV7-2 with TRBJ2-7, with TRBD1 matching over 10 bases. CDR1 is SGHTA and CDR2 is FQGNSA in the germline V gene. This CDR3 has 16 residues. With V trimmed by 1 base and J by 3 bases, 6 bases remained unmatched. The CDR3 spells CASSLDSGTGVYEQYF. Written as DNA, the CDR3 is TGTGCCAGCAGCTTAGACTCCGGGACAGGGGTCTACGAGCAGTACTTC.

The chain couples TRBV27 to TRBJ2-7; TRBD1 matches at 8 bases. Unmatched junction bases numbered 6, after V lost 2 bases and J lost 3 bases. Per germline, CDR1 MNHEY and CDR2 SMNVEV (reference sequence). The CDR3 has 15 amino acids. The CDR3 region is CASSLKTGGNYEQYF. For the CDR3, the DNA is TGTGCCAGCAGTTTAAAAACAGGGGGTAACTACGAGCAGTACTTC.

This clone showed up just once. The chain uses TRBV15 and TRBJ1-2; no clear D gene. Germline V gives CDR1 LNHNV, CDR2 YYDKDF (reference sequence). Trimming shortened V by 0 bases and J by 5 bases, and 10 bases separated the two germline ends. The CDR3 spans 14 residues. DNA of the CDR3: TGTGCCACCAGCAGAGAGGTGAGGCCTTATGGCTACACCTTC. It is translated as CATSREVRPYGYTF.

CDR3 in amino acids: CASSPRVGTGSYEQYF. As DNA, the CDR3 is TGTGCCAGCAGCCCCCGGGTGGGGACAGGGAGTTACGAGCAGTACTTC. The V and J genes are TRBV7-8 and TRBJ2-7; 9 bases align to TRBD1. This CDR3 is 16 amino acids long. Germline CDR1 and CDR2: SGHVS and FQNEAQ. V lost 5 bases to trimming and J lost 4 bases; unmatched junction nucleotides: 12.

The chain joins TRBV25-1 to TRBJ2-1, with TRBD2 matching over 12 bases. Per germline, CDR1 MGHDK and CDR2 SYGVNS. The CDR3 loop spans 15 amino acids. With 6 bases clipped from V and 5 bases from J, the junction kept 5 bases outside the gene matches. CDR3 region: CASSGLAGLDNEQFF. The CDR3 DNA is TGTGCCAGCAGCGGACTAGCGGGATTAGACAATGAGCAGTTCTTC.

The chain links TRBV19 to TRBJ2-3; a possible D gene is TRBD1 (5 bases). The CDR3 totals 16 residues. Trimming took off 5 bases at V and 0 bases at J, with 15 bases between the two ends. Germline lookup yields CDR1 LNHDA and CDR2 SQIVND (reference sequence). CDR3 in DNA: TGTGCCAGTAGTCTCAACAGGTACTACAGCACAGATACGCAGTATTTT. Residues: CASSLNRYYSTDTQYF.

J is TRBJ1-5 and V is TRBV6-2 or TRBV6-3; TRBD1 might be the D (5 bases). Trimming pared 6 bases from V and 4 bases from J, leaving 10 bases between. Germline loops: CDR1 MNHEY, CDR2 SVGEGT. CDR3 length equals 13 residues. CDR3 in amino acids: CASSSTENQPQHF. The CDR3, as DNA: TGTGCCAGCAGCTCGACAGAGAATCAGCCCCAGCATTTT.

This clone has just one count. The genes are TRBV25-1 and TRBJ2-1; TRBD2 agrees at 10 bases. This CDR3 region has 17 residues. Germline CDR1 is MGHDK and CDR2 is SYGVNS. Germline trimming cut 3 bases from V and 7 bases from J; bases unmatched to any gene: 12. The CDR3 nucleotides read TGTGCCAGCAGTGACCCCTCCTTAGCGGGAGGCAATAATGAGCAGTTCTTC. Its translation is CASSDPSLAGGNNEQFF.

The chain is built from TRBV4-2 and TRBJ1-4; a weak D match, TRBD1 (5 bases). The V end was cut by 1 base, the J end by 6 bases, with 12 bases between. The CDR3 length is 15 residues. The germline V gene has CDR1 LGHNA and CDR2 YNFKEQ. DNA for the CDR3: TGTGCCAGCAGCCAAGGACAGTTCGGTTATGAAAAACTGTTTTTT. Protein sequence: CASSQGQFGYEKLFF.

V gene TRBV5-4 combines with J gene TRBJ2-7, with 7 bases identical to TRBD2. V lost 2 bases, J lost 5 bases, and 7 bases stayed unmatched. Germline CDR1 reads SGHNT; CDR2 reads YYREEE (reference sequence). The CDR3 consists of 14 residues. For the CDR3, the DNA is TGTGCCAGCAGCTTTGGCGGGAGTTGGGACGAGCAGTACTTC. This encodes CASSFGGSWDEQYF. Looking up the rest from reference TRBV5-4 and TRBJ2-7 gives the full variable domain: ETGVTQSPTHLIKTRGQQVTLRCSSQSGHNTVSWYQQALGQGPQFIFQYYREEENGRGNFPPRFSGLQFPNYSSELNVNALELDDSALYLCASSFGGSWDEQYFGPGTRLTVT.

This rearrangement joins TRBV7-2 to TRBJ2-3; D may be TRBD2 (6 bases). The CDR3 is 14 residues long. Germline V CDR1 and CDR2: SGHTA, FQGNSA. Trimming removed 6 bases at V and 2 bases at J, with 12 bases between. The CDR3 sequence: CASRYGGTTDTQYF. The CDR3 coding sequence is TGTGCCAGCAGATATGGAGGGACCACAGATACGCAGTATTTT.

The V gene is TRBV19, the J gene TRBJ2-1; TRBD2 matches at 8 bases. J gave up 14 bases and V 4 bases, and 16 bases lay outside the gene matches. The germline V gene encodes CDR1 LNHDA and CDR2 SQIVND (reference sequence). The CDR3 length is 15 residues. Written as DNA, the CDR3 is TGTGCCAGTAGTAAGGAAAGGGGTTTCGGGACTAGGAAGTTCTTC. It translates to CASSKERGFGTRKFF.

V gene TRBV6-2 or TRBV6-3 combines with J gene TRBJ2-7, with 12 bases lining up with TRBD2. CDR1 MNHEY and CDR2 SVGEGT come from the germline V gene. The CDR3 length is 17 residues. V gave up 1 base and J gave up 3 bases; unmatched junction bases: 7. The CDR3 protein is CASSYLLAGGTDYEQYF. The CDR3 region has the DNA TGTGCCAGCAGTTACTTGCTAGCGGGAGGGACGGACTACGAGCAGTACTTC.

The chain links TRBV14 to TRBJ2-5; 7 positions agree with TRBD2. Per germline, CDR1 SGHDN and CDR2 FVKESK. This CDR3 contains 17 residues. The V segment lost 4 bases and the J segment 5 bases; nucleotides outside the gene matches: 16. This CDR3 reads CASSPYPLAIGGETQYF. The CDR3, as DNA: TGTGCCAGCAGCCCGTACCCGCTGGCGATCGGGGGGGAGACCCAGTACTTC.

The genes are TRBV28 and TRBJ1-5, with unresolved D. The germline CDR1 and CDR2 sequences are MDHEN and SYDVKM. This CDR3 contains 18 residues. The V gene lost 7 bases and the J gene lost 1 base, with 23 bases spanning the gap. CDR3 DNA sequence: TGTGCCAGCACCCCCCCCGGCCGGGTCTATAGGAGCAATCAGCCCCAGCATTTT. This encodes CASTPPGRVYRSNQPQHF. Full variable domain (outside the CDR3, taken from reference TRBV28 and TRBJ1-5): DVKVTQSSRYLVKRTGEKVFLECVQDMDHENMFWYRQDPGLGLRLIYFSYDVKMKEKGDIPEGYSVSREKKERFSLILESASTNQTSMYLCASTPPGRVYRSNQPQHFGDGTRLSIL.

The CDR3 bases are TGTGCCAGCGCTCTCACAGGGGGCCCCCAAGCTTTCTTT. This gives the protein CASALTGGPQAFF. The chain carries TRBV25-1 and TRBJ1-1; 9 positions match TRBD1. CDR3 length: 13 amino acids. Germline V gene lookup returns CDR1 MGHDK and CDR2 SYGVNS. V lost 8 bases to trimming and J lost 9 bases; unmatched junction nucleotides: 10.

The gene calls are TRBV7-3 and TRBJ2-1; TRBD2 matches at 9 bases. The germline CDR1 and CDR2 sequences are SGHTA and FQGTGA. V lost 0 bases to trimming and J lost 0 bases; unmatched junction nucleotides: 6. CDR3 length equals 18 residues. CDR3 nucleotide sequence: TGTGCCAGCAGCTTAACACCAGGCGGGAGGGCCTCCTACAATGAGCAGTTCTTC. It specifies CASSLTPGGRASYNEQFF.

The rearrangement uses TRBV7-9 and TRBJ1-1, with 7 nucleotides matching TRBD1. CDR1 SEHNR and CDR2 FQNEAQ come from the germline V gene (reference sequence). The V segment lost 2 bases and the J segment 3 bases; nucleotides outside the gene matches: 3. The CDR3 loop spans 14 amino acids. CDR3 nucleotides: TGTGCCAGCAGCTTAAACCAGGGGGACACTGAAGCTTTCTTT. This sequence encodes CASSLNQGDTEAFF. The full variable domain, its missing parts supplied by reference TRBV7-9 and TRBJ1-1, is DTGVSQNPRHKITKRGQNVTFRCDPISEHNRLYWYRQTLGQGPEFLTYFQNEAQLEKSRLLSDRFSAERPKGSFSTLEIQRTEQGDSAMYLCASSLNQGDTEAFFGQGTRLTVV.

This chain connects TRBV2 to TRBJ1-5; D not certain. V lost 7 bases and J 7 bases, leaving 14 bases between the germline ends. The CDR3 is made up of 13 amino acids. CDR1 is SNHLY, CDR2 FYNNEI, per germline. The CDR3 spells CASNWAARQPQHF. CDR3 in DNA: TGTGCCAGCAATTGGGCCGCACGCCAGCCCCAGCATTTT.

The V and J genes are TRBV6-5 and TRBJ2-5; 10 bases agree with TRBD1. Germline trimming cut 6 bases from V and 7 bases from J; bases unmatched to any gene: 11. Germline loops: CDR1 MNHEY, CDR2 SVGAGI. CDR3 length: 15 residues. CDR3 protein: CASSPEGQGSWTQYF. The CDR3 DNA reads TGTGCCAGCAGCCCGGAGGGACAGGGGTCGTGGACCCAGTACTTC.

The chain joins TRBV28 to TRBJ1-4; D is possibly TRBD1 (5 bases). CDR1 is MDHEN and CDR2 is SYDVKM in the germline V gene. With 3 bases removed from V and 8 bases from J, the gap between germline ends came to 25 bases. This CDR3 region has 18 residues. The DNA for the CDR3 is TGTGCCAGCAGTTTCTCCAATGCCCGCAGGGCCCCCTGGGAAAAACTGTTTTTT. This translates into CASSFSNARRAPWEKLFF.

The rearrangement joins TRBV11-2 to TRBJ2-1; tentatively, D is TRBD2 (6 bases). CDR3 size: 15 residues. V was clipped by 6 bases and J by 5 bases, with 17 bases between them. Germline CDR1 and CDR2: SGHAT and FQNNGV. The CDR3, as DNA: TGTGCCAGCAGGTCCTTGCGAGCGGGTCACAATGAGCAGTTCTTC. It encodes CASRSLRAGHNEQFF.

The chain employs TRBV11-2 and TRBJ2-7, with 9 bases aligning to TRBD1. Germline V gene data show CDR1 as SGHAT and CDR2 as FQNNGV. This CDR3 comprises 15 residues. The junction had 5 bases not matched to a gene; V was cut back by 2 bases and J by 3 bases. CDR3 sequence: CASSLSQGADYEQYF. The CDR3 DNA follows: TGTGCCAGCAGCTTATCACAGGGGGCTGACTACGAGCAGTACTTC.